Below are 25 T cell receptor beta chains sequenced from a single sample in a study of cytomegalovirus exposure and HLA in healthy donors. The primer mix had 60 Vbeta and 13 Jbeta primers. Generated by immunoSEQ multiplex PCR, the TCRdb table keeps only in-frame clones and is missing some. The sample holds roughly 140,000 clones, under 70% seen once. Sequenced sample: PBMCs. All receptors derive from a woman aged 25 to 39 in good health and CMV-seropositive.

The chain recombines TRBV2 with TRBJ1-6, with D tentatively TRBD1 (5 bases). Trimming stripped 7 bases from V and 10 bases from J, with 14 bases between. Germline-derived CDR1 and CDR2 are SNHLY and FYNNEI. The CDR3 extends over 13 amino acids. The CDR3 coding sequence is TGTGCCAGCAAAAGGCAGGCAGGGTCACCCCTCCACTTT. Translated: CASKRQAGSPLHF.

The CDR3 DNA reads TGTGCCAGCAGCGCCCGGGGTGGCGGGAACACCGGGGAGCTGTTTTTT. Translation: CASSARGGGNTGELFF. J is TRBJ2-2 and V is TRBV5-6; D is possibly TRBD2 (5 bases). V lost 4 bases to trimming and J lost 1 base, with 14 bases between them. The CDR3 runs 16 residues. CDR1 is SGHDT and CDR2 is YYEEEE in the germline V gene.

As DNA, the CDR3 is TGTGCCAGCAGCTTATTTTGGTGGACTAGCGGGAACACAGATACGCAGTATTTT. Its translation: CASSLFWWTSGNTDTQYF. The chain combines TRBV11-2 with TRBJ2-3; TRBD2 agrees at 12 bases. Germline CDR1 SGHAT, CDR2 FQNNGV. The CDR3 is 18 amino acids. V gave up 2 bases and J gave up 2 bases; unmatched junction bases: 8.

The V call is TRBV18, the J call TRBJ2-7; D gene uncertain. V lost 0 bases and J lost 2, with 5 bases in between. The CDR3 runs 13 residues. Germline V gene sequence: CDR1 KGHSH, CDR2 LQKENI. The CDR3 loop is CASSPPQAYEQYF. The CDR3 region has the DNA TGTGCCAGCTCACCACCGCAGGCCTACGAGCAGTACTTC.

This chain links TRBV5-1 with TRBJ2-3; perhaps TRBD1 as D (6 bases). The CDR3 runs 13 residues. The germline CDR1 and CDR2 sequences are SGHRS and YFSETQ. The V end was cut by 3 bases, the J end by 2 bases, with 7 bases between. The CDR3 DNA reads TGCGCCAGCAGCTCAGGGGACACAGATACGCAGTATTTT. Protein: CASSSGDTDTQYF.

For the CDR3, the DNA is TGTGCCAGCAGCTTAGACGATGTGGGGGCGCAGAAGACCCAGTACTTC. Its protein is CASSLDDVGAQKTQYF. The chain has TRBV11-2 and TRBJ2-5, with D tentatively TRBD1 (6 bases). Trimming shortened V by 0 bases and J by 6 bases, and 17 bases separated the two germline ends. The germline V gene has CDR1 SGHAT and CDR2 FQNNGV. CDR3 length: 16 amino acids. The variable domain in full, completed from reference TRBV11-2 and TRBJ2-5, reads EAGVAQSPRYKIIEKRQSVAFWCNPISGHATLYWYQQILGQGPKLLIQFQNNGVVDDSQLPKDRFSAERLKGVDSTLKIQPAKLEDSAVYLCASSLDDVGAQKTQYFGPGTRLLVL.

The V call is TRBV2, the J call TRBJ1-5; tentatively, D is TRBD1 (6 bases). CDR1 SNHLY and CDR2 FYNNEI come from the germline V gene. The CDR3 has 13 amino acids. The V gene lost 6 bases and the J gene lost 5 bases, with 11 bases spanning the gap. In DNA form, the CDR3 reads TGTGCCAGCAGACAGGGAGTCGATCAGCCCCAGCATTTT. Translating gives CASRQGVDQPQHF.

The V and J genes are TRBV2 and TRBJ2-1; D gene ambiguous. Per germline, CDR1 SNHLY and CDR2 FYNNEI. This CDR3 has 14 amino acids. Trimming removed 5 bases at V and 1 base at J, with 9 bases between. DNA for the CDR3: TGTGCCAGCAGTACCGTGGCATCCTACAATGAGCAGTTCTTC. Translation: CASSTVASYNEQFF.

The V call is TRBV5-1, the J call TRBJ2-7; weak D call: TRBD1 (5 bases). Germline lookup yields CDR1 SGHRS and CDR2 YFSETQ. The V gene lost 3 bases and the J gene lost 1 base, with 14 bases spanning the gap. This CDR3 region has 15 residues. The CDR3: CASSYSRTLSYEQYF. The CDR3 DNA reads as TGCGCCAGCAGCTATTCTCGGACACTGTCCTACGAGCAGTACTTC. Combining the CDR3 with reference TRBV5-1 and TRBJ2-7 gives the whole variable domain KAGVTQTPRYLIKTRGQQVTLSCSPISGHRSVSWYQQTPGQGLQFLFEYFSETQRNKGNFPGRFSGRQFSNSRSEMNVSTLELGDSALYLCASSYSRTLSYEQYFGPGTRLTVT.

The V and J genes are TRBV6-1 and TRBJ2-7; 8 bases match TRBD1. Germline CDR1 and CDR2: MNHNS and SASEGT. There are 15 residues in the CDR3. V lost 6 bases, J lost 3 bases, and 10 bases stayed unmatched. CDR3 amino acids: CASSGSGQGGYEQYF. As DNA, the CDR3 is TGTGCCAGCAGCGGCTCCGGACAGGGCGGCTACGAGCAGTACTTC.

V and J are TRBV5-4 and TRBJ2-1, with 9 bases identical to TRBD1. There are 15 residues in the CDR3. Looked up from germline, CDR1 is SGHNT and CDR2 is YYREEE (reference sequence). V was pared by 0 bases and J by 8 bases, with 6 bases of the junction left unmatched. DNA for the CDR3: TGTGCCAGCAGCTTGGTAGGGACAGGGAGCCATGAGCAGTTCTTC. This sequence encodes CASSLVGTGSHEQFF.

Only a few counts were recorded for this clone. The V and J genes are TRBV19 and TRBJ2-7, with D possibly being TRBD2 (5 bases). Deletions cut 4 bases from V and 0 bases from J, with 10 bases between. Germline assignment: CDR1 LNHDA and CDR2 SQIVND (reference sequence). The CDR3 extends over 14 amino acids. The CDR3 protein is CASSKRELSYEQYF. CDR3 bases: TGTGCCAGTAGTAAGAGGGAACTCTCCTACGAGCAGTACTTC.

This clone occurred once. One end of the junction does not line up with germline, which may come from a read error. The chain couples TRBV4-1 to TRBJ1-1; tentative D call: TRBD1 (5 bases). Germline CDR1 MGHRA, CDR2 YSYEKL. This CDR3 region has 15 residues. The CDR3 DNA sequence: TGCGCCAGCATCCAACCCGGGACCCGGGAGGCTGAAGCTTTCTTT. It encodes CASIQPGTREAEAFF.

V and J are TRBV19 and TRBJ1-1, with 9 positions matching TRBD1. J lost 4 bases, V lost 4 bases, and 4 bases had no gene match. The CDR3 length is 14 residues. Per germline, CDR1 LNHDA and CDR2 SQIVND (reference sequence). In nucleotides, the CDR3 is TGTGCCAGTAGTACGGGACAGGGCAGCACTGAAGCTTTCTTT. This encodes CASSTGQGSTEAFF.

This clone has only one observation. The rearrangement links TRBV15 to TRBJ2-5; 7 bases agree with TRBD1. The CDR3 sequence is 15 residues long. Germline V gene data show CDR1 as LNHNV and CDR2 as YYDKDF (reference sequence). V was pared by 4 bases and J by 0 bases, with 5 bases of the junction left unmatched. CDR3 nucleotides: TGTGCCACCAGCAAAGGGACAGCGTACCAAGAGACCCAGTACTTC. As protein: CATSKGTAYQETQYF.

The V call is TRBV7-6, the J call TRBJ1-1, with D perhaps TRBD1 (6 bases). The CDR3 contains 15 residues. The germline V gene has CDR1 SGHVS and CDR2 FNYEAQ. Deletions cut 7 bases from V and 1 base from J, with 16 bases between. The chain's CDR3 is CASTLSGGRNTEAFF. The CDR3 region has the DNA TGTGCCAGCACCCTTAGTGGGGGCCGGAACACTGAAGCTTTCTTT.

This chain links TRBV7-2 with TRBJ2-1; 8 bases line up with TRBD2. The CDR3 is 16 amino acids. J lost 7 bases, V lost 5 bases, and 13 bases had no gene match. Per the germline V gene, CDR1 is SGHTA and CDR2 is FQGNSA. This chain's CDR3 is CASSQQSGRWGNEQFF. The CDR3 nucleotides read TGTGCCAGCAGCCAGCAGAGCGGGAGATGGGGTAATGAGCAGTTCTTC.

The chain combines TRBV6-1 with TRBJ2-5; 7 nucleotides agree with TRBD2. The end of the DNA is better explained by TRBJ2-7, so the J call may be wrong. The CDR3 spans 15 residues. CDR1 is MNHNS and CDR2 is SASEGT in the germline V gene. CDR3 sequence reads: CASSESWGLPYEQYF. The CDR3 coding sequence is TGTGCCAGCAGTGAATCGTGGGGACTACCCTACGAGCAGTACTTC.

The V call is TRBV6-6, the J call TRBJ1-2; D gene unclear. Trimming took off 7 bases at V and 4 bases at J, with 13 bases between the two ends. There are 13 residues in the CDR3. Germline lookup yields CDR1 MNHNY and CDR2 SVGAGI (reference sequence). Written as DNA, the CDR3 is TGTGCCAGCAATCCCGTGGCGGCCTATGGCTACACCTTC. It codes for CASNPVAAYGYTF.

The chain combines TRBV4-1 with TRBJ2-5, with TRBD1 matching 9 bases. V shed 4 bases and J 1 base; nucleotides not matched to a gene: 16. CDR3 size: 19 residues. CDR1 and CDR2 (germline): MGHRA, YSYEKL. The DNA for the CDR3 is TGCGCCAGCAGCCTCACTGGATCCGGGACAGGGACCATCCAAGAGACCCAGTACTTC. This encodes CASSLTGSGTGTIQETQYF.

The chain combines TRBV5-1 with TRBJ2-7; 7 positions match TRBD1. Germline lookup yields CDR1 SGHRS and CDR2 YFSETQ. J lost 6 bases, V lost 5 bases, and 8 bases had no gene match. The CDR3 runs 13 residues. DNA for the CDR3: TGCGCCAGCAGGTTTTATGGGACAGTCGAGCAGTACTTC. Protein sequence: CASRFYGTVEQYF.

This clone was observed many times. V usage is TRBV7-2 and J usage is TRBJ2-3, with 7 bases that match TRBD1. CDR3 length: 16 amino acids. The trim removed 3 bases at V and 6 bases at J, leaving 12 bases unmatched. Germline values: CDR1 SGHTA, CDR2 FQGNSA. In DNA, the CDR3 is TGTGCCAGCAGCTTCAGTCCAACAGGGGCAAGGGATACGCAGTATTTT. Translation: CASSFSPTGARDTQYF.

This chain uses TRBV11-2 with TRBJ1-2; 8 positions match TRBD1. CDR1 and CDR2 from the germline V gene are SGHAT and FQNNGV. The CDR3 runs to 17 residues. J gave up 3 bases and V 0 bases, and 9 bases lay outside the gene matches. CDR3 loop: CASSLEPSTGVYYGYTF. The CDR3 coding sequence is TGTGCCAGCAGCTTAGAGCCCTCGACAGGGGTCTACTATGGCTACACCTTC.

This clone was seen a few times. The genes are TRBV5-8 and TRBJ1-1; TRBD1 matches at 8 bases. V shed 4 bases, J shed 0 bases, and the junction held 2 bases outside the gene matches. Germline lookup yields CDR1 SGHTS and CDR2 YDEGEE. The CDR3 runs to 14 residues. The CDR3 loop reads CASSRTGMNTEAFF. The DNA for the CDR3 is TGTGCCAGCAGCCGGACAGGGATGAACACTGAAGCTTTCTTT. The full variable domain, completed using reference TRBV5-8 and TRBJ1-1, is EAGVTQSPTHLIKTRGQQATLRCSPISGHTSVYWYQQALGLGLQFLLWYDEGEERNRGNFPPRFSGRQFPNYSSELNVNALELEDSALYLCASSRTGMNTEAFFGQGTRLTVV.

The genes are TRBV29-1 and TRBJ1-4; 8 nucleotides align to TRBD1. V lost 6 bases to trimming and J lost 2 bases; unmatched junction nucleotides: 11. The CDR3 consists of 16 residues. Germline CDR1 and CDR2: SQVTM and ANQGSEA. The CDR3 DNA follows: TGCAGCGTCGAGGGACAGGAGGCTCGTACTAATGAAAAACTGTTTTTT. Residues: CSVEGQEARTNEKLFF. Combining the CDR3 with reference TRBV29-1 and TRBJ1-4 gives the whole variable domain SAVISQKPSRDICQRGTSLTIQCQVDSQVTMMFWYRQQPGQSLTLIATANQGSEATYESGFVIDKFPISRPNLTFSTLTVSNMSPEDSSIYLCSVEGQEARTNEKLFFGSGTQLSVL.